These T cell receptor beta chains were read from a single sample in a study of shared clonotypes between healthy human individuals. The table came from immunoSEQ multiplex PCR; TCRdb's copy has only in-frame clones and leaves some out. The sample includes approximately 2.4 million clones, nearly 97% of them seen just once. Sequencing was done on a sample of naive CD4+ T cells sorted from blood. Every receptor here comes from a man younger than 35 in good health. Each CDR3 is given with its conserved first and last residue. Each record gives: D gene, V gene, clone size, J gene, CDR3 protein, CDR3 DNA. D genes are given only for firm matches. A clone size is listed for some rows: how often the clone was seen (once, few, many), or a class if it is expanded.

d_gene: NA; v_gene: TRBV28; abundance: NA; j_gene: TRBJ1-1; CDR3aa: CASKEGFDTEAFF; CDR3nt: TGTGCCAGCAAGGAGGGATTTGACACTGAAGCTTTCTTT
d_gene: NA; v_gene: TRBV15; abundance: NA; j_gene: TRBJ1-5; CDR3aa: CATGRPGNQPQHF; CDR3nt: TGTGCCACAGGGAGGCCAGGCAATCAGCCCCAGCATTTT
d_gene: TRBD1; v_gene: TRBV2; abundance: NA; j_gene: TRBJ2-2; CDR3aa: CASSGPWTGETGELFF; CDR3nt: TGTGCCAGCAGTGGTCCCTGGACAGGGGAAACCGGGGAGCTGTTTTTT
d_gene: NA; v_gene: TRBV9; abundance: NA; j_gene: TRBJ1-2; CDR3aa: CASSVGGTNYGYTF; CDR3nt: TGTGCCAGCAGCGTGGGAGGAACAAACTATGGCTACACCTTC
d_gene: NA; v_gene: TRBV20-1; abundance: NA; j_gene: TRBJ2-3; CDR3aa: CSVRATDTQYF; CDR3nt: TGCAGTGTGAGGGCCACAGATACGCAGTATTTT
d_gene: NA; v_gene: TRBV28; abundance: once; j_gene: TRBJ2-7; CDR3aa: CASTQGGRRYSDYEQYF; CDR3nt: TGTGCCAGCACCCAGGGTGGTAGGAGGTACAGTGACTACGAGCAGTACTTC
d_gene: NA; v_gene: TRBV28; abundance: NA; j_gene: TRBJ1-1; CDR3aa: CASSSDGLNTEAFF; CDR3nt: TGTGCCAGCAGTTCGGACGGACTTAACACTGAAGCTTTCTTT
d_gene: TRBD1; v_gene: TRBV6-4; abundance: NA; j_gene: TRBJ1-5; CDR3aa: CATGTGSGPQHF; CDR3nt: TGTGCCACCGGGACAGGATCCGGGCCCCAGCATTTT
d_gene: NA; v_gene: TRBV28; abundance: NA; j_gene: TRBJ1-4; CDR3aa: CASSPWGGVEDEKLFF; CDR3nt: TGTGCCAGCAGTCCTTGGGGCGGTGTGGAGGATGAAAAACTGTTTTTT
d_gene: TRBD2; v_gene: TRBV27; abundance: NA; j_gene: TRBJ2-7; CDR3aa: CASRTSGRGEQYF; CDR3nt: TGTGCCAGCAGGACTAGCGGGAGGGGCGAGCAGTACTTC
d_gene: NA; v_gene: TRBV6-5; abundance: NA; j_gene: TRBJ2-7; CDR3aa: CASTRALDYEQYF; CDR3nt: TGTGCCAGCACCCGAGCCCTAGACTACGAGCAGTACTTC
d_gene: NA; v_gene: TRBV19; abundance: few; j_gene: TRBJ2-7; CDR3aa: CASSIGTGQVGEQYF; CDR3nt: TGTGCCAGTAGTATAGGTACCGGCCAGGTGGGCGAGCAGTACTTC
d_gene: NA; v_gene: TRBV30; abundance: NA; j_gene: TRBJ2-7; CDR3aa: CAWSVPGTVPYEQYF; CDR3nt: TGTGCCTGGAGTGTACCAGGGACCGTACCGTACGAGCAGTACTTC
d_gene: TRBD1; v_gene: TRBV6-5; abundance: NA; j_gene: TRBJ2-7; CDR3aa: CASSYMTGGFYEQYF; CDR3nt: TGTGCCAGCAGTTACATGACAGGGGGCTTCTACGAGCAGTACTTC
d_gene: NA; v_gene: TRBV6-5; abundance: NA; j_gene: TRBJ1-2; CDR3aa: CASSTKAGYTF; CDR3nt: TGTGCCAGCAGTACTAAGGCCGGCTACACCTTC
d_gene: NA; v_gene: TRBV7-3; abundance: NA; j_gene: TRBJ2-1; CDR3aa: CASSLNGAGVYAEQFF; CDR3nt: TGTGCCAGCAGCTTAAATGGGGCCGGGGTGTATGCTGAGCAGTTCTTC
d_gene: TRBD2; v_gene: TRBV4-1; abundance: NA; j_gene: TRBJ2-3; CDR3aa: CASSQVHNPGLAPTDTQYF; CDR3nt: TGCGCCAGCAGCCAAGTCCACAATCCGGGACTAGCACCCACAGATACGCAGTATTTT
d_gene: TRBD1; v_gene: TRBV7-3; abundance: NA; j_gene: TRBJ1-6; CDR3aa: CASSLMRGPNSPLHF; CDR3nt: TGTGCCAGCAGCTTAATGAGGGGGCCTAATTCACCCCTCCACTTT
d_gene: TRBD1; v_gene: TRBV7-6; abundance: once; j_gene: TRBJ1-4; CDR3aa: CASSSTGTVNEKLFF; CDR3nt: TGTGCCAGCAGCAGCACGGGGACAGTTAATGAAAAACTGTTTTTT
d_gene: TRBD2; v_gene: TRBV18; abundance: NA; j_gene: TRBJ2-7; CDR3aa: CASSLAGAVEQYF; CDR3nt: TGTGCCAGCTCTCTAGCGGGAGCGGTCGAGCAGTACTTC
d_gene: NA; v_gene: TRBV6-5; abundance: NA; j_gene: TRBJ1-4; CDR3aa: CASSPRTPTNEKLFF; CDR3nt: TGTGCCAGCAGTCCCCGGACACCAACTAATGAAAAACTGTTTTTT
d_gene: NA; v_gene: TRBV2; abundance: NA; j_gene: TRBJ1-1; CDR3aa: CASSEAPGRAFF; CDR3nt: TGTGCCAGCAGTGAAGCCCCAGGCCGGGCTTTCTTT
d_gene: NA; v_gene: TRBV5-1; abundance: once; j_gene: TRBJ2-3; CDR3aa: CASSFLPPGTSTDTQYF; CDR3nt: TGCGCCAGCAGCTTCCTCCCTCCCGGGACTTCCACAGATACGCAGTATTTT
d_gene: NA; v_gene: TRBV28; abundance: NA; j_gene: TRBJ1-3; CDR3aa: CASSLGVSALSGNTIYF; CDR3nt: TGTGCCAGCAGTTTGGGGGTGAGCGCGCTCTCTGGAAACACCATATATTTT
d_gene: NA; v_gene: TRBV28; abundance: NA; j_gene: TRBJ1-2; CDR3aa: CASSFGGNYGYTF; CDR3nt: TGTGCCAGCAGTTTCGGAGGGAACTATGGCTACACCTTC
d_gene: NA; v_gene: TRBV27; abundance: NA; j_gene: TRBJ2-7; CDR3aa: CASRLASGPLYEQYF; CDR3nt: TGTGCCAGCAGACTGGCCTCGGGTCCTCTTTACGAGCAGTACTTC
d_gene: NA; v_gene: TRBV5-1; abundance: once; j_gene: TRBJ2-3; CDR3aa: CASSLPIAASTDTQYF; CDR3nt: TGCGCCAGCAGCTTGCCAATAGCGGCTAGCACAGATACGCAGTATTTT
d_gene: NA; v_gene: TRBV28; abundance: NA; j_gene: TRBJ2-6; CDR3aa: CASSPPVPGANVLTF; CDR3nt: TGTGCCAGCAGTCCCCCCGTACCTGGGGCCAACGTCCTGACTTTC
d_gene: NA; v_gene: TRBV9; abundance: NA; j_gene: TRBJ2-3; CDR3aa: CASSSRTDTQYF; CDR3nt: TGTGCCAGCAGCTCTCGCACAGATACGCAGTATTTT
d_gene: NA; v_gene: TRBV30; abundance: few; j_gene: TRBJ1-6; CDR3aa: CASNTGYNSPLHF; CDR3nt: TGTGCCTCGAACACAGGGTACAATTCACCCCTCCACTTT
d_gene: TRBD1; v_gene: TRBV5-6; abundance: NA; j_gene: TRBJ1-2; CDR3aa: CASNSINRGDYGYTF; CDR3nt: TGTGCCAGCAACTCAATTAACAGGGGTGACTATGGCTACACCTTC
d_gene: TRBD1; v_gene: TRBV28; abundance: NA; j_gene: TRBJ2-2; CDR3aa: CASSLEQGTGELFF; CDR3nt: TGTGCCAGCAGTTTAGAACAGGGGACCGGGGAGCTGTTTTTT
d_gene: NA; v_gene: TRBV28; abundance: NA; j_gene: TRBJ2-5; CDR3aa: CASKQETQYF; CDR3nt: TGTGCCAGCAAACAAGAGACCCAGTACTTC
d_gene: NA; v_gene: TRBV19; abundance: NA; j_gene: TRBJ1-5; CDR3aa: CASSIQGLNNQPQHF; CDR3nt: TGTGCCAGTAGTATACAGGGGTTGAACAATCAGCCCCAGCATTTT
d_gene: NA; v_gene: TRBV7-9; abundance: NA; j_gene: TRBJ1-2; CDR3aa: CASSMLGGANYGYTF; CDR3nt: TGTGCCAGCAGCATGCTTGGGGGGGCGAACTATGGCTACACCTTC
d_gene: TRBD1; v_gene: TRBV4-3; abundance: NA; j_gene: TRBJ1-1; CDR3aa: CASSQPRTGLHTEAFF; CDR3nt: TGCGCCAGCAGCCAGCCAAGGACAGGGCTTCACACTGAAGCTTTCTTT
d_gene: NA; v_gene: TRBV9; abundance: NA; j_gene: TRBJ2-3; CDR3aa: CASSVGGLGDTQYF; CDR3nt: TGTGCCAGCAGCGTAGGAGGCTTGGGAGATACGCAGTATTTT
d_gene: TRBD1; v_gene: TRBV2; abundance: NA; j_gene: TRBJ2-5; CDR3aa: CASNSNRGETQYF; CDR3nt: TGTGCCAGCAATAGTAACAGGGGAGAGACCCAGTACTTC
d_gene: NA; v_gene: TRBV4-1; abundance: NA; j_gene: TRBJ1-1; CDR3aa: CASSHPPKGVTEAFF; CDR3nt: TGCGCCAGCAGCCACCCCCCCAAGGGGGTGACTGAAGCTTTCTTT
d_gene: TRBD1; v_gene: TRBV18; abundance: once; j_gene: TRBJ1-2; CDR3aa: CASSPGQGYYGYTF; CDR3nt: TGTGCCAGCTCACCGGGACAGGGCTACTATGGCTACACCTTC
d_gene: NA; v_gene: TRBV11-2; abundance: NA; j_gene: TRBJ2-7; CDR3aa: CASSSGVGYEQYF; CDR3nt: TGTGCCAGCAGCTCTGGTGTGGGGTACGAGCAGTACTTC
d_gene: TRBD2; v_gene: TRBV4-1; abundance: NA; j_gene: TRBJ2-3; CDR3aa: CASSQDLVVAGGPGNTQYF; CDR3nt: TGCGCCAGCAGCCAAGATCTAGTGGTAGCGGGGGGTCCCGGGAATACGCAGTATTTT
d_gene: NA; v_gene: TRBV28; abundance: NA; j_gene: TRBJ1-1; CDR3aa: CASRGRMNTEAFF; CDR3nt: TGTGCCAGCAGGGGACGGATGAACACTGAAGCTTTCTTT
d_gene: TRBD1; v_gene: TRBV10-3; abundance: NA; j_gene: TRBJ1-2; CDR3aa: CAITSGQAPYGYTF; CDR3nt: TGTGCCATCACCTCCGGACAGGCCCCCTATGGCTACACCTTC
d_gene: NA; v_gene: TRBV28; abundance: NA; j_gene: TRBJ1-1; CDR3aa: CASSLRNTEAFF; CDR3nt: TGTGCCAGCAGTCTCAGAAACACTGAAGCTTTCTTT
d_gene: NA; v_gene: TRBV20-1; abundance: NA; j_gene: TRBJ2-7; CDR3aa: CSARTSYEQYF; CDR3nt: TGCAGTGCTCGGACCTCCTACGAGCAGTACTTC
d_gene: TRBD1; v_gene: TRBV27; abundance: once; j_gene: TRBJ1-5; CDR3aa: CASSFLQGAGQPQHF; CDR3nt: TGTGCCAGCAGTTTTCTGCAGGGGGCAGGGCAGCCCCAGCATTTT
d_gene: NA; v_gene: TRBV6-5; abundance: NA; j_gene: TRBJ2-7; CDR3aa: CASSYSRGPYEQYF; CDR3nt: TGTGCCAGCAGTTACTCAAGGGGCCCCTACGAGCAGTACTTC
d_gene: NA; v_gene: TRBV4-1; abundance: NA; j_gene: TRBJ2-3; CDR3aa: CASSQISTDTQYF; CDR3nt: TGCGCCAGCAGCCAAATTAGCACAGATACGCAGTATTTT
d_gene: NA; v_gene: TRBV7-9; abundance: NA; j_gene: TRBJ2-5; CDR3aa: CASSLVETQYF; CDR3nt: TGTGCCAGCAGCTTAGTCGAGACCCAGTACTTC
d_gene: NA; v_gene: TRBV6-5; abundance: NA; j_gene: TRBJ1-5; CDR3aa: CASSYARGDQPQHF; CDR3nt: TGTGCCAGCAGTTACGCTCGGGGGGACCAGCCCCAGCATTTT
d_gene: TRBD1; v_gene: TRBV29-1; abundance: NA; j_gene: TRBJ1-1; CDR3aa: CSVTGTGGTEAFF; CDR3nt: TGCAGCGTTACCGGGACAGGGGGCACTGAAGCTTTCTTT
d_gene: NA; v_gene: TRBV15; abundance: NA; j_gene: TRBJ2-5; CDR3aa: CATSRDPLGGWETQYF; CDR3nt: TGTGCCACCAGCAGAGATCCATTGGGGGGTTGGGAGACCCAGTACTTC
d_gene: NA; v_gene: TRBV18; abundance: NA; j_gene: TRBJ2-3; CDR3aa: CASSPGLPTDTQYF; CDR3nt: TGTGCCAGCTCACCGGGCTTACCCACAGATACGCAGTATTTT